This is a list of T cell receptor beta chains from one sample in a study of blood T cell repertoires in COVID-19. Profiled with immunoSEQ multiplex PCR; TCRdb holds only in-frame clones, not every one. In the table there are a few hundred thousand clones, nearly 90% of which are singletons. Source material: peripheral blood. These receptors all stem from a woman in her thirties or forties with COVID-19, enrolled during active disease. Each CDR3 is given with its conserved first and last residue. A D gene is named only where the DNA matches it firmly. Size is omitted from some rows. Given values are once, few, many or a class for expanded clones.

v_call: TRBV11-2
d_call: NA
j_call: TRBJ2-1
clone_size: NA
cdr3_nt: TGTGCCAGCAGCCCACAACCCGGGGCCTACAATGAGCAGTTCTTC
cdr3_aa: CASSPQPGAYNEQFF

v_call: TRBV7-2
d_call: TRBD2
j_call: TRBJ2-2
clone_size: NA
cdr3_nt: TGTGCCAGCAGCCAACGGCGGGAGCCCACCGGGGAGCTGTTTTTT
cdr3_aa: CASSQRREPTGELFF

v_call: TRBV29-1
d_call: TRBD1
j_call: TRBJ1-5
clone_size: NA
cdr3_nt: TGCAGCGTGGCCGGGACAGGAATACAGCCCCAGCATTTT
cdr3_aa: CSVAGTGIQPQHF

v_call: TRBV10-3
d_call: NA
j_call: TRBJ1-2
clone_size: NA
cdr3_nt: TGTGCCATCAGTGCAGAACCAGGGAATGGCTACACCTTC
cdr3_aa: CAISAEPGNGYTF

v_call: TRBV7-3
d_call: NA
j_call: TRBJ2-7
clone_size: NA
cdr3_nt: TGTGCCAGCAGCTTAGAAGGGGGCGAGCAGTACTTC
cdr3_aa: CASSLEGGEQYF

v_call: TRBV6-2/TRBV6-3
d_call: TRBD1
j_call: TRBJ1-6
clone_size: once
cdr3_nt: TGTGCCAGCAGTTACTCCCGGGACACAGGGGCAAATTCACCCCTCCACTTT
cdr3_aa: CASSYSRDTGANSPLHF

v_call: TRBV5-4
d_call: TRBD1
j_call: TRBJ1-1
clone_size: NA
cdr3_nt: TGTGCCAGCAGAGATGGGACAGGTAGTCTCACTGAAGCTTTCTTT
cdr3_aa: CASRDGTGSLTEAFF

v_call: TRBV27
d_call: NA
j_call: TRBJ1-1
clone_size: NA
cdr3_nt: TGTGCCAGCAACCCGGACAGTTCGGTGAACACTGAAGCTTTCTTT
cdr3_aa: CASNPDSSVNTEAFF

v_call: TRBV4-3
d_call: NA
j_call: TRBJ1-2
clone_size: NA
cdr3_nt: TGCGCCAGCAGCCAAGTAGACGGAGCCTCCAACTTGTACACCTTC
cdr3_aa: CASSQVDGASNLYTF

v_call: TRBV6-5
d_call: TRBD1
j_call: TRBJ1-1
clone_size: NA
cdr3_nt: TGTGCCAGCAGTTACTCAACAGGGGTCACTGAAGCTTTCTTT
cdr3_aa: CASSYSTGVTEAFF

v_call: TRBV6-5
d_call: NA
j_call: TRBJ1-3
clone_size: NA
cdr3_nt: TGTGCCAGCAGTTATTATGGGGCGGCTGGAAACACCATATATTTT
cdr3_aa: CASSYYGAAGNTIYF

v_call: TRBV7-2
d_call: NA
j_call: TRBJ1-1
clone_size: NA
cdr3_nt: TGTGCCAGCAGCTTAGGTCCAGGGAACACTGAAGCTTTCTTT
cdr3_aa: CASSLGPGNTEAFF

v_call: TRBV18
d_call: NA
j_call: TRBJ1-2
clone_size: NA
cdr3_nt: TGTGCCAGCTCACCAACCGGGACACGGCCCGCCCATAACTATGGCTACACCTTC
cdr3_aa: CASSPTGTRPAHNYGYTF

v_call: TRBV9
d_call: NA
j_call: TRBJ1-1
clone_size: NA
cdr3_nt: TGTGCCAGCAGCGTCACAGGGTGGGGCACTGAAGCTTTCTTT
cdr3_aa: CASSVTGWGTEAFF

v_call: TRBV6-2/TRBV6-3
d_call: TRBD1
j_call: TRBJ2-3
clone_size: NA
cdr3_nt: TGTGCCAGCAGTTACTCGAGCTATGGACAGGGGAAGCGGGCAGATACGCAGTATTTT
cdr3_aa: CASSYSSYGQGKRADTQYF

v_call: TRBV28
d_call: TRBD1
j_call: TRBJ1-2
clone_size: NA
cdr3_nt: TGTGCCAGCAGGCAGGACAGGGCTAACTATGGCTACACCTTC
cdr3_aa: CASRQDRANYGYTF

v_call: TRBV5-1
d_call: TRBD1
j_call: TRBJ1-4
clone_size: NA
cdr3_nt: TGCGCCAGCAGCTCGGGACAGGGGGTTGAAAAACTGTTTTTT
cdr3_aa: CASSSGQGVEKLFF

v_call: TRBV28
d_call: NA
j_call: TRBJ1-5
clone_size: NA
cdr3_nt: TGTGCCAGCAGCCGCCAAGCCCATCAGCCCCAGCATTTT
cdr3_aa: CASSRQAHQPQHF

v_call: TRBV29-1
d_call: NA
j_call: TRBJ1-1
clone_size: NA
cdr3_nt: TGCAGCGTTGAACCAGGGGACACTGAAGCTTTCTTT
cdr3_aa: CSVEPGDTEAFF

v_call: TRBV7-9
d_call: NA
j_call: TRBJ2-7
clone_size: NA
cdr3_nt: TGTGCCAGCAGTGGGGACTTAAGCTCCTACGAGCAGTACTTC
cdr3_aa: CASSGDLSSYEQYF

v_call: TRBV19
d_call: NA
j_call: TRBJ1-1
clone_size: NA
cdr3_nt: TGTGCCAGTACAGTCAGGCCATTGACTGAAGCTTTCTTT
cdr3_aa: CASTVRPLTEAFF

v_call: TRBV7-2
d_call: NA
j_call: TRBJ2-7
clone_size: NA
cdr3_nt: TGTGCCAGCAGCTTAGGCCGCGGTGTGTACGAGCAGTACTTC
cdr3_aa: CASSLGRGVYEQYF

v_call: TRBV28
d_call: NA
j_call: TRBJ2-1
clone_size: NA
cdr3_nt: TGTGCCAGCAGTTCTTGGGGGGAAGAACTGCATGAGCAGTTCTTC
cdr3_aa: CASSSWGEELHEQFF

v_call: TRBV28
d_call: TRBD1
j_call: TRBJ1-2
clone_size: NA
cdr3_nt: TGTGCCAGCAGTTCCGGGACAGGGTTATTGGTCCGGGGAGGCTACACCTTC
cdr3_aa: CASSSGTGLLVRGGYTF

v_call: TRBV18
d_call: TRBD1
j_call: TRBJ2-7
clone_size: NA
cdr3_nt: TGTGCCAGCTCACGCCGGGACAGGGAGCAACACGAGCAGTACTTC
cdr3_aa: CASSRRDREQHEQYF

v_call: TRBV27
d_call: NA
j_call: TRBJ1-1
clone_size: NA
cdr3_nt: TGTGCCAGCAGTTTTGGAGTGGGACAGAACACTGAAGCTTTCTTT
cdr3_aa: CASSFGVGQNTEAFF

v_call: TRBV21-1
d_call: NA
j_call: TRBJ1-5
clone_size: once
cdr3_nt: TGTGCCAGCAGCAAACGGGCAAGGTCAAGCAAGCGGCAATATAGCAATCAGCCCCAGCATTTT
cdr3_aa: CASSKRARSSKRQYSNQPQHF

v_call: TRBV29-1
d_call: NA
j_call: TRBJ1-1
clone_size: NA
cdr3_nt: TGCAGCGTTGAAAGGGCCCGCGGGCCCACTGAAGCTTTCTTT
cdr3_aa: CSVERARGPTEAFF

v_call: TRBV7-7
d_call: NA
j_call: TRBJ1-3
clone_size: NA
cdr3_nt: TGTGCTAGCAGCAGCCAATTGGGAAACACCATATATTTT
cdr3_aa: CASSSQLGNTIYF

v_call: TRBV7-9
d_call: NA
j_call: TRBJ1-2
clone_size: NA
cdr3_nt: TGTGCCAGCAGCTTAATCGGCAGGGGTTACTATGGCTACACCTTC
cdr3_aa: CASSLIGRGYYGYTF

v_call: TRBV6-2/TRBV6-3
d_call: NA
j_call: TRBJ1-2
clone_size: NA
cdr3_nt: TGTGCCAGCAGTCCGAGGGATGACTATGGCTACACCTTC
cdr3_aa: CASSPRDDYGYTF

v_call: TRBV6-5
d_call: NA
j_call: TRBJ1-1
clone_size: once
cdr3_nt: TGTGCCAGCAGTTATATGGCCAACACTGAAGCTTTCTTT
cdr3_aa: CASSYMANTEAFF

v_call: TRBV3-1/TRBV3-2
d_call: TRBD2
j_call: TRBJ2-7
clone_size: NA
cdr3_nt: TGTGCCAGCAGCCACACGGGAGGCGAGCAGTACTTC
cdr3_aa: CASSHTGGEQYF

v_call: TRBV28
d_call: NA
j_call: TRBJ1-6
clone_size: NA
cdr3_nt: TGTGCCAGCAGGACAGGACCCAATAATTCACCCCTCCACTTT
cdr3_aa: CASRTGPNNSPLHF

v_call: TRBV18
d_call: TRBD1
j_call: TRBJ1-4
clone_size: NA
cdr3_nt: TGTGCCAGCTCACCCCTCGCTCCCGGGACAGGGGCTGAAAAACTGTTTTTT
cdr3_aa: CASSPLAPGTGAEKLFF

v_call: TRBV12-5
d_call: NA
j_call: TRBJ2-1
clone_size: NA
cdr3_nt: TGTGCTAGTGGTCCCGACGCCCGGGGAATCGATGAGCAGTTCTTC
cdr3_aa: CASGPDARGIDEQFF

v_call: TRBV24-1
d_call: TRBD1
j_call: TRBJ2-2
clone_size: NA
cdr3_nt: TGTGCCACCAGTGAAAAGACAGGGGCAACGGACACCGGGGAGCTGTTTTTT
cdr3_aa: CATSEKTGATDTGELFF

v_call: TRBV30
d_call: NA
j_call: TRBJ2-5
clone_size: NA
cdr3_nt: TGTGCCTGGAGGGGGCAGGCCCGGGAGACCCAGTACTTC
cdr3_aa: CAWRGQARETQYF